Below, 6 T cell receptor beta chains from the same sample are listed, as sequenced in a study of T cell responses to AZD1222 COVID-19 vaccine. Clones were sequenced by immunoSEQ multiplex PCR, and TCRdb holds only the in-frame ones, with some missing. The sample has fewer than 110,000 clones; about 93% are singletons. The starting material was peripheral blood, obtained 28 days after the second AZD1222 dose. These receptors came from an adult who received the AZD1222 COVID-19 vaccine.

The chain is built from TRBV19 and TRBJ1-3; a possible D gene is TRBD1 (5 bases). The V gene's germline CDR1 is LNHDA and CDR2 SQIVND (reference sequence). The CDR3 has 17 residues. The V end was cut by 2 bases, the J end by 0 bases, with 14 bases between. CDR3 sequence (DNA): TGTGCCAGTAGTATAATGCCGGCAGGGAGCTCTGGAAACACCATATATTTT. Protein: CASSIMPAGSSGNTIYF.

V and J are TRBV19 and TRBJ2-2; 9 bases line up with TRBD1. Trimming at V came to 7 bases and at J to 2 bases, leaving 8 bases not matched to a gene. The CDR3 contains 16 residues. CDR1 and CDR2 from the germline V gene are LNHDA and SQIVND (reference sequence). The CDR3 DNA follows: TGTGCCAGTAAGGGGGGGACAGGGTTCAACACCGGGGAGCTGTTTTTT. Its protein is CASKGGTGFNTGELFF.

CDR3 region: CASSEVGTALLSTF. CDR3 coding DNA: TGTGCCAGCAGTGAAGTAGGAACAGCCCTTCTTAGCACCTTC. The rearrangement joins TRBV2 to TRBJ1-2; D gene uncertain. Germline lookup yields CDR1 SNHLY and CDR2 FYNNEI. This CDR3 has 14 residues. Trimming cost V 1 base and J 13 bases, with 19 bases left between them.

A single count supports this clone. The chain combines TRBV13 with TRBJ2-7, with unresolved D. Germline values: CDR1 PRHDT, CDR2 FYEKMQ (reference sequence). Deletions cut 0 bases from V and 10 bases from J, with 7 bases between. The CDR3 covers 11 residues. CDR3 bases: TGTGCCAGCAGCTTAGGGGGGTACCAGTACTTC. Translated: CASSLGGYQYF.

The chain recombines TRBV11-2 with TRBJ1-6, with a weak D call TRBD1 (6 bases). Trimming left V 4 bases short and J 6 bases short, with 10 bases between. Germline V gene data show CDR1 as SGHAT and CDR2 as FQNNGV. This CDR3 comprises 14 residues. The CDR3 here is CASSWGATNSPLHF. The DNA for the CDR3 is TGTGCCAGCAGCTGGGGGGCGACTAATTCACCCCTCCACTTT. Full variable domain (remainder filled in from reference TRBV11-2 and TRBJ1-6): EAGVAQSPRYKIIEKRQSVAFWCNPISGHATLYWYQQILGQGPKLLIQFQNNGVVDDSQLPKDRFSAERLKGVDSTLKIQPAKLEDSAVYLCASSWGATNSPLHFGNGTRLTVT.

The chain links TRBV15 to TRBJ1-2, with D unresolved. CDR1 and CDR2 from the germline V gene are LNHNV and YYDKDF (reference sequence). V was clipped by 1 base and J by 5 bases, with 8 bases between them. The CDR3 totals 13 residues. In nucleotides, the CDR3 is TGTGCCACCAGCAGAGTCGGGTCGTATGGCTACACCTTC. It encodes CATSRVGSYGYTF.